This passage covers 14 T cell receptor beta chains from one sample sequenced in a study of T cells in Graves' hyperthyroidism and ophthalmopathy. The CDR3 regions of TCR beta were amplified from RNA transcripts. In the first-round RT-PCR of the TCR CDR3, the HTBI primer set was used. TCRdb redid the calling of the multiplex PCR reads with MiXCR, one entry per CDR3 protein. The sample carries about 540,000 distinct CDR3 sequences, about 43% recorded once. Sequencing was done on a sample of peripheral blood or thyroid tissue (not recorded which). These receptors all come from a woman between 18 and 29 years old with Graves' hyperthyroidism.

DNA of the CDR3: TGTGCCAGCAGCGGGGGGACCCTAAACACTGAAGCTTTCTTT. This gives the protein CASSGGTLNTEAFF. J is TRBJ1-1 and V is TRBV9, with D possibly matching TRBD1 (5 bases). The V end was cut by 3 bases, the J end by 2 bases, with 11 bases between. The CDR3 is 14 residues long. The germline CDR1 and CDR2 sequences are SGDLS and YYNGEE.

The sample holds a few counts of this clonotype. The chain uses TRBV5-6 and TRBJ2-7; perhaps TRBD2 as D (5 bases). This CDR3 contains 13 residues. The V gene's germline CDR1 is SGHDT and CDR2 YYEEEE. The V and J ends lost 5 bases and 2 bases respectively, with 11 bases between them. The chain's CDR3 is CASRGYGTYEQYF. The CDR3 DNA reads TGTGCCAGCAGGGGGTACGGGACCTACGAGCAGTACTTC.

This clonotype was recorded a few times. For the CDR3, the DNA is TGTGCCAGCAGTTACCGGGCCCCGGCCAACGAGCAGTACTTC. It is translated as CASSYRAPANEQYF. The V and J genes are TRBV6-6 and TRBJ2-7; D not resolved. Germline V CDR1 and CDR2: MNHNY, SVGAGI (reference sequence). The ends were cut back, 2 bases at V and 5 bases at J, with 13 bases in the middle. This CDR3 is built from 14 residues.

For this clonotype: Its ends do not fully match the called genes, so a read error is possible. The chain recombines TRBV5-1 with TRBJ1-5; D gene ambiguous. The CDR3 runs to 13 residues. Per germline, CDR1 SGHRS and CDR2 YFSETQ. CDR3 protein: CASSIEGNQPQHF. CDR3 in DNA: TGTGCCAGCAGCATTGAAGGCAATCAGCCCCAGCATTTT.

This clonotype was detected many times. The CDR3 reads CAISEGSKRETQYF. The DNA of the CDR3 is TGTGCCATCAGTGAGGGATCAAAACGAGAGACCCAGTACTTC. The V gene is TRBV10-3, the J gene TRBJ2-5; D uncertain. In germline, CDR1 is ENHRY, CDR2 SYGVKD. The CDR3 covers 14 residues. Trimming left V 2 bases short and J 4 bases short, with 11 bases between.

This clonotype has just a few counts. This rearrangement joins TRBV6-1 to TRBJ2-5; D is unresolved. The CDR3 is made up of 13 amino acids. CDR1 MNHNS and CDR2 SASEGT come from the germline V gene. V was clipped by 1 base and J by 5 bases, with 8 bases between them. CDR3 amino acids: CASSEERVETQYF. The CDR3 region has the DNA TGTGCCAGCAGTGAAGAAAGGGTGGAGACCCAGTACTTC.

With regard to this clonotype: This could be a read error, since a much larger clone is one nucleotide away. The CDR3 here is CASSLVGASNYGYTF. CDR3 DNA: TGTGCCAGCAGCTTAGTAGGGGCGAGTAACTATGGCTACACCTTC. The chain uses TRBV7-8 and TRBJ1-2, with D possibly matching TRBD1 (5 bases). Germline CDR1 is SGHVS and CDR2 is FQNEAQ. The CDR3 spans 15 residues. Trimming pared 1 base from V and 1 base from J, leaving 10 bases between.

V is TRBV19 and J is TRBJ2-5; D remains unclear. Germline V CDR1 and CDR2: LNHDA, SQIVND (reference sequence). V was trimmed by 1 base and J by 5 bases, leaving 11 bases between them. The CDR3 sequence is 14 residues long. CDR3 DNA: TGTGCCAGTAGTATAGCGTTACTGGGGGAGACCCAGTACTTC. Its protein product is CASSIALLGETQYF.

This clonotype was detected only a few times. The chain's CDR3 is CASSSWEPTRTEQYF. CDR3 bases: TGTGCCAGCAGCTCCTGGGAACCGACTAGGACGGAGCAGTACTTC. The J gene is TRBJ2-7, the V gene TRBV7-9; perhaps TRBD2 as D (6 bases). This CDR3 region has 15 residues. Germline V CDR1 and CDR2: SEHNR, FQNEAQ (reference sequence). V lost 4 bases to trimming and J lost 7 bases, with 20 bases between them.

This clonotype occurred many times. The V and J genes are TRBV25-1 and TRBJ2-7; D gene uncertain. The germline CDR1 and CDR2 sequences are MGHDK and SYGVNS. The length of the CDR3 is 12 residues. V was trimmed by 6 bases and J by 6 bases, leaving 12 bases between them. The CDR3 sequence: CASSLDRGEQYF. The CDR3 nucleotides read TGTGCCAGCAGCCTTGATAGAGGCGAGCAGTACTTC.

This clonotype was counted only a few times. CDR3 in amino acids: CASSRQTGVGNSPLHF. The CDR3 nucleotides read TGTGCCAGCAGCCGACAGACAGGGGTTGGTAATTCACCCCTCCACTTT. V usage is TRBV14 and J usage is TRBJ1-6; 8 bases agree with TRBD1. The V and J ends lost 4 bases and 6 bases, in that order; junction bases with no gene match: 8. CDR3 length: 16 residues. Germline-derived CDR1 and CDR2 are SGHDN and FVKESK.

The CDR3 DNA reads as TGTGCCAGCAGCCCAACTAGCGGGAGTTTTTACGAGCAGTACTTC. It translates to CASSPTSGSFYEQYF. The rearrangement uses TRBV7-8 and TRBJ2-7; 11 nucleotides agree with TRBD2. The germline CDR1 and CDR2 sequences are SGHVS and FQNEAQ. V was clipped by 5 bases and J by 4 bases; unmatched bases: 7. The CDR3 covers 15 residues.

This rearrangement joins TRBV2 to TRBJ2-5; 9 bases line up with TRBD2. Germline-derived CDR1 and CDR2 are SNHLY and FYNNEI. The CDR3 loop spans 13 amino acids. J gave up 9 bases and V 5 bases, and 7 bases lay outside the gene matches. The DNA for the CDR3 is TGTGCCAGCAGTCCACAGGCTAGCGGGGCCCAGTACTTC. It translates to CASSPQASGAQYF.

The V gene is TRBV29-1, the J gene TRBJ1-2; D call uncertain. V gave up 2 bases and J gave up 0 bases, with 10 bases separating them. This CDR3 is 14 amino acids long. Germline CDR1 SQVTM, CDR2 ANQGSEA. The CDR3 nucleotides read TGCAGCGTTGAAAAAGGCAGATCTAACTATGGCTACACCTTC. Amino acids: CSVEKGRSNYGYTF.